This T cell receptor (beta chain) stems from a study of blood T cell repertoires in COVID-19. Turning to the study itself: Sites across the United States, Italy and Spain contributed samples from acute and convalescent COVID-19. Sources were T cells, B-cell-depleted T cells, or PBMCs; the material itself was cDNA or gDNA.

Two negative PCRs, clearance, or symptom resolution characterized the recovered Cohort 3 donors. Trimming at V came to 2 bases and at J to 1 base, leaving 0 bases not matched to a gene. The CDR3 extends over 14 amino acids. Germline V gene lookup returns CDR1 KGHSH and CDR2 LQKENI. Original data processing: Nucleated cell number was recorded as an estimate derived from reference gene primer amplification. The protocol was immunoSEQ multiplex PCR, while the TCRdb copy is restricted to in-frame clones and leaves out a portion. That table supplies the V and J calls and clone size; D and trimming were determined from the DNA. The top ten hold around 4% of the sample, which has more than 200,000 clones, more than 85% seen once.

The chain has TRBV18 and TRBJ2-3; the match to TRBD2 covers 7 bases. Specimen: PBMCs or T cells enriched from blood (not recorded which). This TCR came from a woman aged 25 to 39 who had recovered from COVID-19. CDR3: CASSPTSGTDTQYF. The DNA of the CDR3 is TGTGCCAGCTCACCAACTAGCGGCACAGATACGCAGTATTTT.